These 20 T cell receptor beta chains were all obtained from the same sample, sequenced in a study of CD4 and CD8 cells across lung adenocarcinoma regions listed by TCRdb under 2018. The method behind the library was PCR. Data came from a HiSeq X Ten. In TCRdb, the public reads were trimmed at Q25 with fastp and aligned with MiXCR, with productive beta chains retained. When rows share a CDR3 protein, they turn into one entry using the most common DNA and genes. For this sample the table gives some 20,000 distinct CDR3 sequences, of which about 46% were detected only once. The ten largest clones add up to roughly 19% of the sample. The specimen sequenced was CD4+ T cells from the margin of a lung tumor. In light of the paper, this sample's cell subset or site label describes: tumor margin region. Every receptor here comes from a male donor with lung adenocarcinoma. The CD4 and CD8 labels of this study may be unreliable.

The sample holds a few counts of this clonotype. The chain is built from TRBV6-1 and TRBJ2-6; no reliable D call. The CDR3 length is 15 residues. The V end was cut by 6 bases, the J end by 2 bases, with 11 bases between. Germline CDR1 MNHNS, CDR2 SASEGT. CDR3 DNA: TGTGCCAGCAGGAAGTTAAGTGCTGGGGCCAACGTCCTGACTTTC. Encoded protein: CASRKLSAGANVLTF.

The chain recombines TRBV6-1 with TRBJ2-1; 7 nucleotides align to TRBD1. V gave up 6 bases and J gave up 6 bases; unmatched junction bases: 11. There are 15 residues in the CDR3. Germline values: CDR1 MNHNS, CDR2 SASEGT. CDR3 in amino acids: CASRGATGVGNEQFF. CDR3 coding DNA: TGTGCCAGCAGGGGCGCTACAGGGGTGGGCAATGAGCAGTTCTTC.

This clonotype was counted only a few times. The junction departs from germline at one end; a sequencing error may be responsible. DNA for the CDR3: TGTGCCAGCAGTTCTTCCTCGGTGGGGGGGGGGGGAGAGACCCGGTACTTC. Its translation: CASSSSSVGGGGETRYF. The chain combines TRBV6-5 with TRBJ2-1; 7 bases are shared with TRBD2. Germline loops: CDR1 MNHEY, CDR2 SVGAGI. There are 17 residues in the CDR3.

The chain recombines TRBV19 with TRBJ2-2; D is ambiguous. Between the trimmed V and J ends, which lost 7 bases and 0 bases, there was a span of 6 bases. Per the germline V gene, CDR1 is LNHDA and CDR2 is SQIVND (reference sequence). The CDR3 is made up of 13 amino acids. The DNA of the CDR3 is TGTGCCAGTATCGAGCCGAACACCGGGGAGCTGTTTTTT. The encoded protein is CASIEPNTGELFF.

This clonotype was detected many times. The CDR3 loop is CASRGGSPGELFF. The CDR3 coding sequence is TGTGCCAGCAGGGGCGGCTCGCCCGGGGAGCTGTTTTTT. The V gene is TRBV11-2, the J gene TRBJ2-2; D call uncertain. This CDR3 has 13 residues. V was pared by 6 bases and J by 6 bases, with 11 bases between. Germline CDR1 reads SGHAT; CDR2 reads FQNNGV.

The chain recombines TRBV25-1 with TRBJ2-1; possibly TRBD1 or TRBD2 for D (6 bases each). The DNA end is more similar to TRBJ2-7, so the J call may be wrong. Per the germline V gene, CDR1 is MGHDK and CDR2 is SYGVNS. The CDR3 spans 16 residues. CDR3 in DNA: TGTGCCAGCAGTGAATTTAAGGGGGGCTCCTACAATGAGCAGTACTTC. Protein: CASSEFKGGSYNEQYF.

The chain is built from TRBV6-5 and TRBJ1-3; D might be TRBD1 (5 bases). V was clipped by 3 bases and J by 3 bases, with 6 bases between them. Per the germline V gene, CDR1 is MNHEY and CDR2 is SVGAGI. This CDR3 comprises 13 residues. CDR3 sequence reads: CASSYDSGNTIYF. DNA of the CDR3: TGTGCCAGCAGTTATGACAGTGGAAACACCATATATTTT.

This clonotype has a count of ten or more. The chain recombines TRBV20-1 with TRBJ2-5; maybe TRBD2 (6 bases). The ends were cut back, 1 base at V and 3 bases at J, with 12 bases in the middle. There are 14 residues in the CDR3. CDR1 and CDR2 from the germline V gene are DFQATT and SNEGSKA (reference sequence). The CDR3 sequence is CSARASGLEETQYF. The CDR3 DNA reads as TGCAGTGCTAGAGCCAGCGGGCTAGAAGAGACCCAGTACTTC.

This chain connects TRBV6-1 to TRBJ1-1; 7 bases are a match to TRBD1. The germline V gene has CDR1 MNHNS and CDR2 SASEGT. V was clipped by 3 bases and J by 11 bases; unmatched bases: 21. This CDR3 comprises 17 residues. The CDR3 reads CASSEGQIRAITTGAFF. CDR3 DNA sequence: TGTGCCAGCAGTGAGGGACAGATAAGGGCAATAACAACTGGCGCTTTCTTT.

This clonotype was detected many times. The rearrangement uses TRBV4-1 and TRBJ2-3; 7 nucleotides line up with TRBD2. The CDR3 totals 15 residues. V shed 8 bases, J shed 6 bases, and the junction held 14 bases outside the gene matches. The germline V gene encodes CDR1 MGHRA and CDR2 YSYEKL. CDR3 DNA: TGCGCCAGCGGCACGGCGGGAGCGGGTGGGGATACGCAGTATTTT. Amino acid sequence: CASGTAGAGGDTQYF.

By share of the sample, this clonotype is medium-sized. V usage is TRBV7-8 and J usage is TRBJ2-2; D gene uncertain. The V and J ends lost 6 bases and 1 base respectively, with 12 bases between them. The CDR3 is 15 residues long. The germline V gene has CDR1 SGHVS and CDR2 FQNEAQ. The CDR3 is CASSLGTWNTGELFF. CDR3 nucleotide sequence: TGTGCCAGCAGTCTAGGTACATGGAACACCGGGGAGCTGTTTTTT.

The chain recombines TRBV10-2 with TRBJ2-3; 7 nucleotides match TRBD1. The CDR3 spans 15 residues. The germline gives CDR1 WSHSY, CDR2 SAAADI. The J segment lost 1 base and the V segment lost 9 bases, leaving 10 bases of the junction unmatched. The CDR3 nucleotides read TGCGCCAGATTGCTACAGGGGATCGGCACAGATACGCAGTATTTT. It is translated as CARLLQGIGTDTQYF.

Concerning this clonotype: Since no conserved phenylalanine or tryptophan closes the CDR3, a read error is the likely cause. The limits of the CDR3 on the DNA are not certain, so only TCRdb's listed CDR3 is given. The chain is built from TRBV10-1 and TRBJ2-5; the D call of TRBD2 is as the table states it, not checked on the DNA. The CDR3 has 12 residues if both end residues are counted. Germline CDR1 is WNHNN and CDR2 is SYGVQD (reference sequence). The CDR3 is CATNQTAGLPSL.

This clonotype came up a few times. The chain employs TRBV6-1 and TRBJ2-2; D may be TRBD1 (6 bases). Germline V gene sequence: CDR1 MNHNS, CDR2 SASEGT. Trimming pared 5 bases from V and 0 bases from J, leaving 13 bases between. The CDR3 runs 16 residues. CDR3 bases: TGTGCCAGCAGTCCACAGGGTATTGCGAACACCGGGGAGCTGTTTTTT. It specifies CASSPQGIANTGELFF.

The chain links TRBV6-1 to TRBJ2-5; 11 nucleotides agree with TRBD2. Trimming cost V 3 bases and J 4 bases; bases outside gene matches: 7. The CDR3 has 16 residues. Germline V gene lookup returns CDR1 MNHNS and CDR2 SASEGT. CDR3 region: CASSDLTSGTRETQYF. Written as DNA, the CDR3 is TGTGCCAGCAGTGACCTGACTAGCGGGACTCGAGAGACCCAGTACTTC.

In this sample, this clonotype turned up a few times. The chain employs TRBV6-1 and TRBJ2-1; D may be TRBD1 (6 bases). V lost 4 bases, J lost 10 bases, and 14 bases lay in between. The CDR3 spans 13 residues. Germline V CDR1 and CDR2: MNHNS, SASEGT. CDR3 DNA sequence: TGTGCCAGCAGTGCCACAGGGTACACGGAGCAGTTCTTC. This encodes CASSATGYTEQFF.

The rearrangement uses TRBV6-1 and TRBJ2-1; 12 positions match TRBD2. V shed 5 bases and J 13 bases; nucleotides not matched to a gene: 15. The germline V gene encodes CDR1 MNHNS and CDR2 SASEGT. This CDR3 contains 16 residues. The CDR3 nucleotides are TGTGCCAGCAGTCTAGAGTTTCTAGCGGGAGGGGAGACCCAGTTCTTC. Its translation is CASSLEFLAGGETQFF.

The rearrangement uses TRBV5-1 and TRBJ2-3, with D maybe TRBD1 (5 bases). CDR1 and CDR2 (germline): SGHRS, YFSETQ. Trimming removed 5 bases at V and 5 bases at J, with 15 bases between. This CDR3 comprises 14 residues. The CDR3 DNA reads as TGCGCCAGCAGGGAGACAGCCGCTGTAGATACGCAGTATTTT. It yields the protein CASRETAAVDTQYF.

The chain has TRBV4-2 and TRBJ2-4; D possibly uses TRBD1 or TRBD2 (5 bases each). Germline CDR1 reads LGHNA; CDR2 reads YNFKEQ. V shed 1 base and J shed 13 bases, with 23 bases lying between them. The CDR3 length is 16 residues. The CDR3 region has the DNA TGTGCCAGCAGCCAAGCGGGGCCGAGAGCCACAGATACGCAGTACTTC. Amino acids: CASSQAGPRATDTQYF.

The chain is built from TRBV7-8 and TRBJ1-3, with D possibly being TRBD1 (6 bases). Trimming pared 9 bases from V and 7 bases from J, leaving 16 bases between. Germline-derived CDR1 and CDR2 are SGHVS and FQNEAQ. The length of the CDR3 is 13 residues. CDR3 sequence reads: CASRTTGPNTIYF. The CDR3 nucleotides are TGTGCCAGTCGTACTACAGGGCCCAACACCATATATTTT. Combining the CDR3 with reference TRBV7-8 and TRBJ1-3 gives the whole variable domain GAGVSQSPRYKVAKRGQDVALRCDPISGHVSLFWYQQALGQGPEFLTYFQNEAQLDKSGLPSDRFFAERPEGSVSTLKIQRTQQEDSAVYLCASRTTGPNTIYFGEGSWLTVV.